This TCR beta chain was identified during a study of blood T cell repertoires in COVID-19. Only in-frame clones appear in the TCRdb table, and some are missing; sequencing was by immunoSEQ multiplex PCR. The repertoire consists of about 36,000 clones, with around 80% occurring once and the leading ten covering around 35%. V gave up 5 bases and J gave up 8 bases; unmatched junction bases: 8. Germline V gene data show CDR1 as SGHKS and CDR2 as YYEKEE (reference sequence). The CDR3 is made up of 13 amino acids. This sequence originates from a man between 60 and 75 years old with acute or convalescent COVID-19. The sequenced material came from peripheral blood. The chain uses TRBV5-5 and TRBJ1-2, with 8 bases aligning to TRBD1. The CDR3 bases are TGTGCCAGCAGTTACCAGGGGGCGGAAGGCTACACCTTC. This encodes CASSYQGAEGYTF. Combining the CDR3 with reference TRBV5-5 and TRBJ1-2 gives the whole variable domain DAGVTQSPTHLIKTRGQQVTLRCSPISGHKSVSWYQQVLGQGPQFIFQYYEKEERGRGNFPDRFSARQFPNYSSELNVNALLLGDSALYLCASSYQGAEGYTFGSGTRLTVV.